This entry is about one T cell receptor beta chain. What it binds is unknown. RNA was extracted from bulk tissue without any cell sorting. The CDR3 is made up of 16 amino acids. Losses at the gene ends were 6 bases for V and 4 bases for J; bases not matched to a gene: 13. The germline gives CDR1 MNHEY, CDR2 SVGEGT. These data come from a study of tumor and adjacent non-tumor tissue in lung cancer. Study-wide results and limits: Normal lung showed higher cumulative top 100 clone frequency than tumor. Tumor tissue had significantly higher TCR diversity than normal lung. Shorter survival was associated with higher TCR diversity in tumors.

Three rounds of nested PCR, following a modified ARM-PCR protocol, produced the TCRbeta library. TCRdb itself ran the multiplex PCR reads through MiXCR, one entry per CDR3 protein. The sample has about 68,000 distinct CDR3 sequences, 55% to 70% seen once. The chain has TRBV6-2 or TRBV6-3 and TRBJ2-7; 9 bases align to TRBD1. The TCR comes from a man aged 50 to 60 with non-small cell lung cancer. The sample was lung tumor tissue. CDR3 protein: CASRTRQGVTMYEQYF. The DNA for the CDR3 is TGTGCCAGCAGAACCAGACAGGGGGTAACGATGTACGAGCAGTACTTC.